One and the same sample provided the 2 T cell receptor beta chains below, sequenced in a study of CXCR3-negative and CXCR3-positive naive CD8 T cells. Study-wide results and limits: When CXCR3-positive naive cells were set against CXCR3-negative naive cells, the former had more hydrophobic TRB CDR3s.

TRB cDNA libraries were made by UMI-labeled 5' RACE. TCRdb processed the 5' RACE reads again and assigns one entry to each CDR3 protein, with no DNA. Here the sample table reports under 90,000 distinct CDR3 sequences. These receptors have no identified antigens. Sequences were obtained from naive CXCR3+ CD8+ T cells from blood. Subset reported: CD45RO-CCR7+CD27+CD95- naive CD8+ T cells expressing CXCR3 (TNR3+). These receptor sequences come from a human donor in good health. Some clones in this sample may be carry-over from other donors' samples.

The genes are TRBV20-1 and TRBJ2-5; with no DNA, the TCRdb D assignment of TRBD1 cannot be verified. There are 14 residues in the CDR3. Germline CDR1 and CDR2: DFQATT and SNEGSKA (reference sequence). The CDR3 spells CSARTGQSLETQYF.

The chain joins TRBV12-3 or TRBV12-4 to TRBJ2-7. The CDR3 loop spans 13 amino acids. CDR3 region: CASSPGRDYEQYF.